The 17 T cell receptor delta chains below were found in one sample sequenced in a study of γδ T cells in repeated Plasmodium falciparum infection. TCRdb called clones anew from the multiplex PCR reads with CATT. Of about 51,000 delta-chain clones in the sample, around 2% were seen once. Gammadelta T cells were flow-sorted from PBMC into Vgamma9/Vdelta2+ and Vdelta2-negative populations for bulk analysis. The specimen was gamma-delta T cells from blood. The receptors derive from a pool of human donors (malaria-infected and uninfected, not separated).

This clone was counted only a few times. This likely reflects a read error, since a far larger clone is one base away. This sample also contains other DNA sequences that code for the same CDR3. J gene calling gave no result, while the V gene is TRDV3; the table gives TRDD3 as D, unverified against the DNA. The germline V gene has CDR1 TVYSNPD and CDR2 GDNSRS (reference sequence). CDR3 length: 16 amino acids. This CDR3 is CASNRGIRVKTDKLIF. The CDR3 DNA sequence: TGTGCCTCCAATCGGGGGATACGCGTTAAGACCGATAAGCTCATCTTT.

This clone has ten or more counts. Within the sample, other DNA sequences also encode this same CDR3. The J gene is TRDJ1, the V gene TRDV2; 7 bases align to TRDD3. TCRdb offers no J gene call, so here the DNA was matched to germline to obtain one. V was clipped by 3 bases and J by 1 base; unmatched bases: 4. CDR1 and CDR2 from the germline V gene are GEAIGNYY and EKD. There are 14 residues in the CDR3. CDR3 nucleotides: TGTGCCTGTGACTCCCTGGGGGCCACCGATAAACTCATCTTT. Amino acids: CACDSLGATDKLIF.

On this clone: The protein in TCRdb stems from a much larger clone and differs at residue 16 from this DNA's translation, likely a read error; here the protein is translated from the DNA. The chain joins TRDV3 to TRDJ1; the match to TRDD2 covers 8 bases. TCRdb records no J gene; here it was assigned by comparing the DNA to germline. The length of the CDR3 is 20 residues. Germline V CDR1 and CDR2: TVYSNPD, GDNSRS (reference sequence). As DNA, the CDR3 is TGTGCCTTTAAGAGGCCTTCCTATCATCGTGTGACATACTACACCGGTAAACTCATCTTT. Translated: CAFKRPSYHRVTYYTGKLIF.

Turning to this clone: This likely came from a read error, as a far larger clone is one base away. Distinct nucleotide sequences in the sample also encode this CDR3. No J gene call was made, and the V gene is TRDV2. The CDR3 extends over 15 amino acids. The germline CDR1 and CDR2 sequences are GEAIGNYY and EKD. CDR3 DNA: TGTGCCTGTGACGTCTTCTCCACCCCCACCGATAAGCTCATCTTT. It codes for CACDVFSTPTDKLIF.

There are many counts of this clone. The translation of this DNA and the TCRdb protein of a much larger clone differ at residue 7, probably owing to a read error; the protein shown here is translated from the DNA. The chain couples TRDV3 to TRDJ1; no definite D call. Trimming removed 3 bases at V and 7 bases at J, with 30 bases between. Germline assignment: CDR1 TVYSNPD and CDR2 GDNSRS (reference sequence). This CDR3 is built from 17 residues. DNA for the CDR3: TGTGCCTTACCGGTTCCCCTCCACCCGTCCCATAGAGGTAAACTCATCTTT. This codes for CALPVPLHPSHRGKLIF.

This clone was recorded many times. With only one base between it and a far larger clone, this is likely a read error. As DNA, the CDR3 is TGTGCTCCTGGGGAACGAACTTTCTACTGGGGGATGATAAGAGAGTACACCGATAAACTCATCTTT. It specifies CAPGERTFYWGMIREYTDKLIF. The rearrangement links TRDV1 to TRDJ1; 10 bases agree with TRDD3. The germline CDR1 and CDR2 sequences are TSWWSYY and QGS. The CDR3 extends over 22 amino acids.

This clone appeared a few times. With only one base between it and a far larger clone, this is likely a read error. The sample holds other DNA sequences that translate to the same CDR3. This chain links TRDV3 with TRDJ1, with 12 bases matching TRDD3. Germline matching of the DNA provided the J gene here, since TCRdb leaves it blank. J gave up 3 bases and V 3 bases, and 35 bases lay outside the gene matches. The germline V gene has CDR1 TVYSNPD and CDR2 GDNSRS (reference sequence). The CDR3 is 24 amino acids. As DNA, the CDR3 is TGTGCCTTAATAGGAAGCCTTCCCCTCCTCCCCCTGGGGGATACGCTGGAGTTCCCCGATAAACTCATCTTT. Translation gives CALIGSLPLLPLGDTLEFPDKLIF.

This clone was observed at least ten times. TCRdb's protein for this DNA is that of a much larger clone and differs from the translation at residue 8, likely a read error; the protein shown is the DNA translation. This rearrangement joins TRDV1 to TRDJ1; tentative D call: TRDD3 (6 bases). The J gene comes from matching the DNA to germline here; TCRdb lacks it. The V gene lost 3 bases and the J gene lost 2 bases, with 52 bases spanning the gap. The CDR3 is 28 residues long. Germline CDR1 TSWWSYY, CDR2 QGS. The CDR3 loop reads CALGDLTLLVVGGDSLVPDLLGTDKLIF. The CDR3 nucleotides read TGTGCTCTTGGGGACCTAACTCTCCTAGTTGTAGGGGGGGACTCGCTTGTACCGGATCTCCTGGGGACCGATAAACTCATCTTT.

This clone was detected only a few times. TCRdb's protein, taken from a much larger clone, differs from this DNA's translation at residue 3, likely owing to a read error; the protein displayed comes from the DNA. V gene TRAV14/DV4 combines with J gene TRDJ1; 7 bases are shared with TRDD3. The J gene was not available in TCRdb and was assigned here by matching the DNA to germline segments. Germline values: CDR1 TSDPSYG, CDR2 QGSYDQQN (reference sequence). This CDR3 is 16 amino acids long. CDR3 DNA: TGTGCAATAAGAGAGACCCTCTGGGGGGATACCGATAAACTCATCTTT. It is translated as CAIRETLWGDTDKLIF.

Concerning this clone itself: A single base is all that separates this from a far larger clone, so a read error is likely. The sample contains more than one DNA sequence encoding this CDR3. This rearrangement joins TRAV38-2/DV8 to TRDJ1; 8 nucleotides match TRDD3. Since TCRdb gives no J gene, matching the DNA to germline was used here to assign it. Per the germline V gene, CDR1 is TSESDYY and CDR2 is QEAYKQQN. The CDR3 runs to 23 residues. The ends lost 1 base at V and 0 bases at J; junction bases unmatched: 26. CDR3 sequence (DNA): TGTGCTTATAGGAGCCGCCGACCCCAAACCGCACGGGGATACACCGAGTACACCGATAAACTCATCTTT. Translating it yields CAYRSRRPQTARGYTEYTDKLIF.

In the case of this clone: TCRdb pairs this DNA with a much larger clone's protein that differs at residue 4, likely a read error; the protein shown was translated from the DNA. J is TRDJ1 and V is TRAV23/DV6, with 10 nucleotides matching TRDD3. V was clipped by 4 bases and J by 2 bases; unmatched bases: 29. Germline CDR1 and CDR2: NTAFDY and IRPDVSE (reference sequence). This CDR3 region has 22 residues. The CDR3 DNA follows: TGTGCAGCAGGCAGATCCTTCCCAGCGTATACTGGGGGATTTAGTGGTACCGATAAACTCATCTTT. Translation gives CAAGRSFPAYTGGFSGTDKLIF.

This clone has ten or more counts. The protein recorded in TCRdb matches a much larger clone and deviates from this DNA's translation at residue 4, suggesting a read error; the protein here is obtained by translating the DNA. The V gene is TRDV2, the J gene TRDJ1; D gene uncertain. TCRdb is silent on the J gene; assignment here came from matching the DNA to germline. Trimming shortened V by 5 bases and J by 1 base, and 16 bases separated the two germline ends. The CDR3 spans 15 residues. CDR1 and CDR2 (germline): GEAIGNYY, EKD. The CDR3 here is CACGVFSTPTDKLIF. The CDR3 DNA reads as TGTGCCTGTGGCGTCTTCTCCACCCCCACCGATAAACTCATCTTT.

This clone showed up just a few times. A single base is all that separates this from a far larger clone, so a read error is likely. The sample contains more than one DNA sequence encoding this CDR3. The CDR3 coding sequence is TGTGCTCTTGGGGTCCTACTGGGGGATACGTTTCCGTATAAACTCATCTTT. Protein sequence: CALGVLLGDTFPYKLIF. The chain has TRDV1 and TRDJ1; TRDD3 matches 13 bases. This CDR3 spans 17 amino acids. The trim removed 4 bases at V and 6 bases at J, leaving 11 bases unmatched. The germline gives CDR1 TSWWSYY, CDR2 QGS.

On this clone: A far larger clone differs by one base, so this is likely a read error. The sample contains more than one DNA sequence encoding this CDR3. The chain recombines TRDV2 with TRDJ1; TRDD3 agrees at 13 bases. Germline V gene lookup returns CDR1 GEAIGNYY and CDR2 EKD. The CDR3 has 23 residues. CDR3: CACDTVKGQILGDTDRYTDKLIF. In DNA, the CDR3 is TGTGCTTGTGACACCGTAAAAGGTCAGATACTGGGGGATACGGACAGGTACACCGATAAACTCATCTTT.

This clone was observed many times. TCRdb's listed protein matches a much larger clone and diverges from this DNA's translation at residue 21, likely through a read error; the protein shown comes from the DNA. The chain joins TRDV2 to TRDJ1; 11 nucleotides line up with TRDD3. In the absence of a J gene in TCRdb, the DNA was matched to germline to assign it here. The CDR3 length is 24 residues. Germline loops: CDR1 GEAIGNYY, CDR2 EKD. The CDR3 sequence: CACDTVIPYSDWGIGTNYTDELIF. The CDR3 DNA sequence: TGTGCCTGTGACACCGTTATCCCTTACTCAGACTGGGGGATAGGAACGAATTACACCGATGAACTCATCTTT.

Worth noting for this clone: TCRdb has a much larger clone's protein, which differs at residue 12 from the translation of this DNA, likely because of a read error; what is shown is the protein translated from the DNA. The rearrangement joins TRDV1 to TRDJ1, with 9 nucleotides matching TRDD3. Since TCRdb gives no J gene, matching the DNA to germline was used here to assign it. V was pared by 0 bases and J by 7 bases, with 9 bases of the junction left unmatched. Germline-derived CDR1 and CDR2 are TSWWSYY and QGS. This CDR3 region has 16 residues. CDR3 amino acids: CALGELLGDFRGKLIF. DNA for the CDR3: TGTGCTCTTGGGGAACTACTGGGGGACTTCCGCGGTAAACTCATCTTT.

This clone was detected a few times. The protein that TCRdb holds for this DNA derives from a much larger clone and differs from the translated DNA at residue 15, which likely indicates a read error; the protein shown here is translated from the DNA. The rearrangement uses TRDV1 and TRDJ1, with 7 bases identical to TRDD2. As TCRdb names no J gene, one was assigned here on the basis of a DNA match to germline. J was trimmed by 6 bases and V by 4 bases; bases with no gene match: 26. From germline, CDR1 is TSWWSYY and CDR2 QGS. There are 20 residues in the CDR3. The CDR3 spells CALGVPKLTFLYPYVYKLIF. The CDR3 DNA sequence: TGTGCTCTTGGGGTTCCCAAATTAACCTTCCTTTACCCCTACGTATATAAACTCATCTTT.